This TCR beta chain was sequenced in a study of tumor-infiltrating lymphocytes in localized non-small cell lung cancer. About the research overall: Patients included smokers and never-smokers with various histologies, some sampled after neoadjuvant chemotherapy. Study-wide results and caveats: T-cell fraction did not differ between immunotypes IM1 and IM2.

Sequenced by immunoSEQ multiplex PCR; TCRdb stores in-frame clones only, minus some. The sample yields tens of thousands of clones, nearly 70% seen once. A note on this clone: The target antigen is unknown.

The CDR3 consists of 16 residues. Germline V gene sequence: CDR1 MDHEN, CDR2 SYDVKM. V shed 1 base and J shed 1 base, with 11 bases lying between them. The origin of this receptor is a human donor with non-small cell lung cancer. The sequenced sample consisted of lung tumor tissue. The V and J genes are TRBV28 and TRBJ1-5; TRBD1 might be the D (5 bases). The CDR3 loop is CASSLYIGDSNQPQHF. The DNA of the CDR3 is TGTGCCAGCAGTTTATACATTGGGGACAGCAATCAGCCCCAGCATTTT.